This T cell receptor beta chain was obtained from a study of cytomegalovirus exposure and HLA in healthy donors. Study observations and caveats: Cytomegalovirus association was listed for 150 to 200 TCR beta chains. Three chains tied to CMV proved CMV antigen-specific in vitro.

V shed 8 bases, J shed 1 base, and the junction held 8 bases outside the gene matches. This CDR3 is built from 14 residues. The germline CDR1 and CDR2 sequences are SNHLY and FYNNEI. Comment on this clone: What it recognizes is unknown.

Among the 110 or so subjects of the validation cohort, separate from the 666-subject first cohort, were the donors. Libraries were prepared by immunoSEQ multiplex PCR; TCRdb keeps only in-frame clonotypes and omits some of them. Among about 160,000 clones, about 95% were seen once, and the ten largest hold approximately 0.97%. The TCR comes from a woman aged 18-29 years in good health and CMV-seronegative. Input material: PBMCs. V usage is TRBV2 and J usage is TRBJ2-7; 7 nucleotides align to TRBD2. The CDR3 nucleotides are TGTGCCAGCCTGGAGGGCGGGGGTTCCTACGAGCAGTACTTC. It encodes CASLEGGGSYEQYF. The complete variable domain, with remaining parts taken from reference TRBV2 and TRBJ2-7, reads EPEVTQTPSHQVTQMGQEVILRCVPISNHLYFYWYRQILGQKVEFLVSFYNNEISEKSEIFDDQFSVERPDGSNFTLKIRSTKLEDSAMYFCASLEGGGSYEQYFGPGTRLTVT.